Listed here are 6 T cell receptor beta chains from one sample, sequenced in a study of blood T cell repertoires in COVID-19. This table comes from immunoSEQ multiplex PCR, and its TCRdb copy is limited to in-frame clones, with some not included. The table records about 210,000 clones, 85% of them present only once. Sequenced input: peripheral blood. All receptors come from a man in his fifties or sixties with COVID-19, enrolled during active disease.

This clone was seen once. The V gene is TRBV25-1, the J gene TRBJ2-1; TRBD2 aligns across 7 bases. The trim removed 8 bases at V and 5 bases at J, leaving 15 bases unmatched. This CDR3 comprises 16 residues. Germline V gives CDR1 MGHDK, CDR2 SYGVNS. CDR3 residues: CASARGGRETNNEQFF. The CDR3 DNA reads as TGTGCCAGCGCTCGGGGAGGGCGGGAGACGAACAATGAGCAGTTCTTC.

A few counts support this clone. The rearrangement links TRBV5-1 to TRBJ2-1; 7 bases are shared with TRBD1. V shed 5 bases, J shed 6 bases, and the junction held 11 bases outside the gene matches. The CDR3 is 15 amino acids. Looked up from germline, CDR1 is SGHRS and CDR2 is YFSETQ. CDR3 protein: CASRVSDRAINEQFF. CDR3 nucleotides: TGCGCCAGCAGAGTTTCCGACAGGGCAATCAATGAGCAGTTCTTC. The full variable domain, in which reference TRBV5-1 and TRBJ2-1 provide the parts outside the CDR3, is KAGVTQTPRYLIKTRGQQVTLSCSPISGHRSVSWYQQTPGQGLQFLFEYFSETQRNKGNFPGRFSGRQFSNSRSEMNVSTLELGDSALYLCASRVSDRAINEQFFGPGTRLTVL.

V gene TRBV10-3 combines with J gene TRBJ1-1, with 8 nucleotides matching TRBD1. J lost 1 base, V lost 6 bases, and 4 bases had no gene match. Germline CDR1 reads ENHRY; CDR2 reads SYGVKD. This CDR3 has 14 amino acids. This chain's CDR3 is CAIRDGQGNTEAFF. In DNA, the CDR3 is TGTGCCATCAGGGACGGACAGGGGAACACTGAAGCTTTCTTT.

This clone was seen a single time. The chain employs TRBV28 and TRBJ1-1; TRBD1 might be the D (5 bases). This CDR3 region has 15 residues. Germline CDR1 and CDR2: MDHEN and SYDVKM. The V end lost 5 bases, the J end lost 1 base, and 14 bases lay between the germline ends. This CDR3 is CASSLPAGGNTEAFF. The CDR3 DNA reads as TGTGCCAGCAGTCTCCCCGCGGGGGGGAACACTGAAGCTTTCTTT.

This clone appeared a few times. CDR3 loop: CASSRVTGELFF. The CDR3 nucleotides are TGTGCCAGCAGCCGGGTCACCGGGGAGCTGTTTTTT. This chain links TRBV7-3 with TRBJ2-2; D is unresolved. V lost 5 bases and J lost 4, with 5 bases in between. Looked up from germline, CDR1 is SGHTA and CDR2 is FQGTGA. The CDR3 loop spans 12 amino acids.

The chain is built from TRBV5-4 and TRBJ1-2, with TRBD1 identical over 8 bases. There are 16 residues in the CDR3. V trimming: 2 bases; J trimming: 4 bases; junction bases outside the gene matches: 10. Germline assignment: CDR1 SGHNT and CDR2 YYREEE (reference sequence). The CDR3 is CASSFLGQAVLYGYTF. CDR3 in DNA: TGTGCCAGCAGCTTCCTGGGACAGGCGGTTCTCTATGGCTACACCTTC.